This T cell receptor beta chain was obtained from a study of blood T cell repertoires in COVID-19. Study overall: Sites in the United States, Italy and Spain provided acute and convalescent COVID-19 samples. The analysed material was cDNA or gDNA that came from T cells, B-cell-depleted T cells, or PBMCs.

The CDR3 contains 15 residues. The trim removed 4 bases at V and 8 bases at J, leaving 11 bases unmatched. Germline CDR1 MNHEY, CDR2 SMNVEV (reference sequence). Per the original data handling: It was from reference gene primer amplification that nucleated cell counts were estimated. Assay used: immunoSEQ multiplex PCR; TCRdb lists only in-frame clones, some missing. The V and J calls and the clone size are those of that table, but D and trimming were determined from the DNA. The top ten hold approximately 15% of the sample, which has tens of thousands of clones, roughly 87% seen once. Sequenced input: peripheral blood. This TCR was sampled from a human donor with active COVID-19. The donor label of this sample is uncertain. The genes are TRBV27 and TRBJ2-4, with TRBD1 matching over 7 bases. CDR3 coding DNA: TGTGCCAGCAGTTCACGGACAGGACTGAATGACATTCAGTACTTC. This gives the protein CASSSRTGLNDIQYF.